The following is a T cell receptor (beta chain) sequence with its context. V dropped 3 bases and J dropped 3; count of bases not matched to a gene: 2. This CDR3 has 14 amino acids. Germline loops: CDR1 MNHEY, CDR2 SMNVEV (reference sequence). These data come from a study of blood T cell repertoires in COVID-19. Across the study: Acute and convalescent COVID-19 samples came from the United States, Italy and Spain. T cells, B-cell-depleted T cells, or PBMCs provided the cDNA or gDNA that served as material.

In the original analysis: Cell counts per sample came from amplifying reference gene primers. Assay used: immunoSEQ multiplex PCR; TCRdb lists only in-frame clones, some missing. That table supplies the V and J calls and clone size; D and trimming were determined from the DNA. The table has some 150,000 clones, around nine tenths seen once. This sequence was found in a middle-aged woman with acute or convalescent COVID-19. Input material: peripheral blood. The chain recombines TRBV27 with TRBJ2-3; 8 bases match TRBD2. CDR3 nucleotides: TGTGCCAGCAGTTTGGTAGCGGGAACAGATACGCAGTATTTT. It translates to CASSLVAGTDTQYF.